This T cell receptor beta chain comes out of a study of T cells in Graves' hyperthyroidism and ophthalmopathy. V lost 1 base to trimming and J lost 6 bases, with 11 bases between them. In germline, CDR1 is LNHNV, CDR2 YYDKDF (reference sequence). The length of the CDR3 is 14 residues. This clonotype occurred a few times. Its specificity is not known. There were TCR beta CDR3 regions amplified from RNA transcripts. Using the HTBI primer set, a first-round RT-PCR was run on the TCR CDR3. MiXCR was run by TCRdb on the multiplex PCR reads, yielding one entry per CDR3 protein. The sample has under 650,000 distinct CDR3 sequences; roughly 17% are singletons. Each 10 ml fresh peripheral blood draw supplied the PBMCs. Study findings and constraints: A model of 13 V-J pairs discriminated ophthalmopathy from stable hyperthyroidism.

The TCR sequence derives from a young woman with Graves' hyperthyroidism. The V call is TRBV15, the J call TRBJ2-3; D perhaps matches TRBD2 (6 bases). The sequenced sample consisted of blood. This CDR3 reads CATSRVGGRDTQYF. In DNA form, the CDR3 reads TGTGCCACCAGCAGAGTCGGGGGAAGGGATACGCAGTATTTT.